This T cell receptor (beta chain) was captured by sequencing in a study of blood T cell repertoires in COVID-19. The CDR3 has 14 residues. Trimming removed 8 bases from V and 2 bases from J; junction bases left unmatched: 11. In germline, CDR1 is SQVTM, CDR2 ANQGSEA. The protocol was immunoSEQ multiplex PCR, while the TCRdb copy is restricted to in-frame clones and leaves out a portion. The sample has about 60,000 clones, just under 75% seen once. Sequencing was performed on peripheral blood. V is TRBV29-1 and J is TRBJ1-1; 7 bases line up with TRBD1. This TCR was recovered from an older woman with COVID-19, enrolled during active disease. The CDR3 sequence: CSLHRDSLNTEAFF. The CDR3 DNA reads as TGCAGCCTGCATCGGGACAGCTTAAACACTGAAGCTTTCTTT. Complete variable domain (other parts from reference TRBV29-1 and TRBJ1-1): SAVISQKPSRDICQRGTSLTIQCQVDSQVTMMFWYRQQPGQSLTLIATANQGSEATYESGFVIDKFPISRPNLTFSTLTVSNMSPEDSSIYLCSLHRDSLNTEAFFGQGTRLTVV.